The T cell receptor beta chain under discussion was sequenced for a study of cytomegalovirus exposure and HLA in healthy donors. Researchers ran the PCR with 60 Vbeta and 13 Jbeta primers. Repertoires were generated with immunoSEQ multiplex PCR, while TCRdb's copy carries only in-frame clones and drops some. In the table there are approximately 89,000 clones, 60% to 80% of which are singletons. Concerning this clone itself: Its antigen is undetermined.

The CDR3 totals 14 residues. Trimming took off 0 bases at V and 7 bases at J, with 12 bases between the two ends. Germline V CDR1 and CDR2: SGHAT, FQNNGV. Study outcomes and limitations: Sequence variants that were highly shared formed a cluster that was likely a sequencing artifact.

The sample consisted of PBMCs. The sequence derives from a female donor in good health and CMV-seronegative. The chain links TRBV11-2 to TRBJ1-1; D might be TRBD1 (5 bases). CDR3 loop: CASSLEGVGDEAFF. The CDR3 nucleotides read TGTGCCAGCAGCTTAGAAGGGGTAGGGGATGAAGCTTTCTTT.